The sequence of this T cell receptor beta chain was determined in a study of cytomegalovirus exposure and HLA in healthy donors. V lost 6 bases and J 9 bases, leaving 12 bases between the germline ends. The germline CDR1 and CDR2 sequences are MDHEN and SYDVKM. This CDR3 region has 11 residues. The PCR made use of 60 Vbeta and 13 Jbeta primers. Method: immunoSEQ multiplex PCR; TCRdb's copy keeps in-frame clones and lacks some. Of fewer than 85,000 clones listed, around 76% are singletons. V gene TRBV28 combines with J gene TRBJ2-7; D unresolved. Sequencing was done on a sample of PBMCs. This TCR was recovered from a man younger than 35 in good health and CMV-seropositive. CDR3 sequence: CASSPPPRQYF. CDR3 in DNA: TGTGCCAGCAGCCCCCCCCCGCGGCAGTACTTC. Full variable domain (remainder filled in from reference TRBV28 and TRBJ2-7): DVKVTQSSRYLVKRTGEKVFLECVQDMDHENMFWYRQDPGLGLRLIYFSYDVKMKEKGDIPEGYSVSREKKERFSLILESASTNQTSMYLCASSPPPRQYFGPGTRLTVT.